The clone carrying this TCR beta chain has at least ten counts. The source of the sample is a study of neurological immune-mediated disorders. The time point: longitudinal time-point 1 (baseline). TCRdb re-called the 5' RACE reads through MiXCR, storing one row per CDR3 protein. This table holds tens of thousands of distinct CDR3 sequences, roughly 3.2% found once. The V segment lost 4 bases and the J segment 4 bases; nucleotides outside the gene matches: 5. This CDR3 is built from 13 residues. Per germline, CDR1 DFQATT and CDR2 SNEGSKA (reference sequence). The J gene is TRBJ2-7, the V gene TRBV20-1, with TRBD1 identical over 9 bases. The clonotype originates from a woman in her sixties or seventies with multiple sclerosis. The specimen sequenced was PBMCs. The CDR3 protein is CSATPGTGYEQYF. DNA for the CDR3: TGCAGTGCTACACCCGGGACAGGGTACGAGCAGTACTTC.